These T cell receptor beta chains were read from a single sample in a study of T cell responses to AZD1222 COVID-19 vaccine. Produced via immunoSEQ multiplex PCR; TCRdb's table is partial and in-frame only. Found here are about 82,000 clones, approximately 83% of them singletons; the top ten hold roughly 1.3%. The sample was peripheral blood, taken 28 days after the second AZD1222 dose. The receptors stem from an adult who received the AZD1222 COVID-19 vaccine. CDR3s include the opening cysteine and the closing phenylalanine or tryptophan. Fields, in order: J gene, D gene, clone size, V gene, CDR3 protein, CDR3 DNA. A D gene is named only where the DNA matches it firmly. Clone size is not always given. Where it is, it says once, few, many or a class for expanded clones.

j_call: TRBJ1-1
d_call: .
clone_size: .
v_call: TRBV3-1/TRBV3-2
cdr3_aa: CASSQGMGYTEAFF
cdr3_nt: TGTGCCAGCAGCCAAGGGATGGGGTACACTGAAGCTTTCTTT

j_call: TRBJ2-1
d_call: TRBD2
clone_size: few
v_call: TRBV7-6
cdr3_aa: CASSLRAGGTNSYNEQFF
cdr3_nt: TGTGCCAGCAGCTTGAGAGCGGGAGGTACAAACTCCTACAATGAGCAGTTCTTC

j_call: TRBJ1-3
d_call: .
clone_size: .
v_call: TRBV4-1
cdr3_aa: CASSQDFPGEYTIYF
cdr3_nt: TGCGCCAGCAGCCAAGATTTCCCCGGGGAGTACACCATATATTTT

j_call: TRBJ1-4
d_call: TRBD1
clone_size: few
v_call: TRBV19
cdr3_aa: CASSMTGENEKLFF
cdr3_nt: TGTGCCAGTAGTATGACAGGGGAAAATGAAAAACTGTTTTTT

j_call: TRBJ2-5
d_call: TRBD2
clone_size: .
v_call: TRBV5-1
cdr3_aa: CASGVGGSTTQETQYF
cdr3_nt: TGCGCCAGCGGGGTGGGCGGGAGTACAACACAAGAGACCCAGTACTTC

j_call: TRBJ1-5
d_call: .
clone_size: .
v_call: TRBV12-3/TRBV12-4
cdr3_aa: CASSLNNNQPQHF
cdr3_nt: TGTGCCAGCAGTTTGAACAACAATCAGCCCCAGCATTTT

j_call: TRBJ2-3
d_call: .
clone_size: .
v_call: TRBV6-2/TRBV6-3
cdr3_aa: CASSLQVPLSTDTQYF
cdr3_nt: TGTGCCAGCAGTCTACAGGTGCCCCTGAGCACAGATACGCAGTATTTT

j_call: TRBJ2-7
d_call: TRBD1
clone_size: .
v_call: TRBV6-5
cdr3_aa: CASSYTGTGLEQYF
cdr3_nt: TGTGCCAGCAGTTATACCGGGACAGGGTTGGAGCAGTACTTC

j_call: TRBJ2-5
d_call: .
clone_size: .
v_call: TRBV7-8
cdr3_aa: CASSLVQEGETQYF
cdr3_nt: TGTGCCAGCAGCTTGGTTCAGGAAGGGGAGACCCAGTACTTC

j_call: TRBJ1-1
d_call: .
clone_size: .
v_call: TRBV28
cdr3_aa: CASGNGGNTEAFF
cdr3_nt: TGTGCCAGCGGGAATGGGGGGAACACTGAAGCTTTCTTT

j_call: TRBJ1-2
d_call: TRBD1
clone_size: .
v_call: TRBV4-1
cdr3_aa: CASSQRQGQGAGYTF
cdr3_nt: TGCGCCAGCAGCCAACGGCAAGGACAGGGAGCTGGCTACACCTTC

j_call: TRBJ1-4
d_call: .
clone_size: .
v_call: TRBV28
cdr3_aa: CASDPAGARGEKLFF
cdr3_nt: TGTGCCAGTGACCCCGCCGGGGCGCGGGGGGAAAAACTGTTTTTT

j_call: TRBJ2-1
d_call: TRBD2
clone_size: .
v_call: TRBV5-4
cdr3_aa: CASSLGGGKDNEQFF
cdr3_nt: TGTGCCAGCAGCTTGGGGGGAGGGAAGGATAATGAGCAGTTCTTC

j_call: TRBJ2-7
d_call: .
clone_size: .
v_call: TRBV7-2
cdr3_aa: CASSFGRDKIYEQYF
cdr3_nt: TGTGCCAGCAGCTTCGGCCGGGACAAGATCTACGAGCAGTACTTC

j_call: TRBJ1-1
d_call: .
clone_size: .
v_call: TRBV6-6
cdr3_aa: CASSYRAGTNEAFF
cdr3_nt: TGTGCCAGCAGTTACAGGGCCGGGACAAATGAAGCTTTCTTT

j_call: TRBJ2-7
d_call: .
clone_size: .
v_call: TRBV5-6
cdr3_aa: CASSTTSNSYEQYF
cdr3_nt: TGTGCCAGCAGCACTACATCGAACTCCTACGAGCAGTACTTC

j_call: TRBJ2-1
d_call: TRBD2
clone_size: .
v_call: TRBV5-1
cdr3_aa: CASSPGLADYNEQFF
cdr3_nt: TGCGCCAGCAGCCCGGGACTAGCGGACTACAATGAGCAGTTCTTC

j_call: TRBJ1-1
d_call: .
clone_size: .
v_call: TRBV30
cdr3_aa: CAWMVRRNTEAFF
cdr3_nt: TGTGCCTGGATGGTACGGAGGAACACTGAAGCTTTCTTT

j_call: TRBJ2-1
d_call: .
clone_size: .
v_call: TRBV7-7
cdr3_aa: CASSKRQGAGIPNEQFF
cdr3_nt: TGTGCTAGCAGCAAACGGCAGGGTGCGGGGATCCCCAATGAGCAGTTCTTC

j_call: TRBJ2-7
d_call: TRBD2
clone_size: .
v_call: TRBV27
cdr3_aa: CASSTTSGNTSYEQYF
cdr3_nt: TGTGCCAGCAGTACCACTAGCGGGAACACCTCCTACGAGCAGTACTTC

j_call: TRBJ2-1
d_call: TRBD2
clone_size: .
v_call: TRBV20-1
cdr3_aa: CSASESGRSYNEQFF
cdr3_nt: TGCAGTGCTAGTGAAAGCGGGAGGTCCTACAATGAGCAGTTCTTC

j_call: TRBJ1-1
d_call: .
clone_size: .
v_call: TRBV5-1
cdr3_aa: CASSLAGAANTEAFF
cdr3_nt: TGCGCCAGCAGCTTGGCCGGGGCAGCGAACACTGAAGCTTTCTTT

j_call: TRBJ1-4
d_call: .
clone_size: .
v_call: TRBV7-2
cdr3_aa: CASSLRGRANEKLFF
cdr3_nt: TGTGCCAGCAGCTTACGCGGCAGAGCTAATGAAAAACTGTTTTTT

j_call: TRBJ1-6
d_call: .
clone_size: .
v_call: TRBV27
cdr3_aa: CASSKFRANSNSPLHF
cdr3_nt: TGTGCCAGCAGTAAATTCCGGGCGAATTCTAATTCACCCCTCCACTTT

j_call: TRBJ2-7
d_call: TRBD1
clone_size: .
v_call: TRBV7-3
cdr3_aa: CASSQGTGYEQYF
cdr3_nt: TGTGCCAGCAGCCAGGGGACAGGCTACGAGCAGTACTTC

j_call: TRBJ1-2
d_call: .
clone_size: .
v_call: TRBV28
cdr3_aa: CASRTGSNYGYTF
cdr3_nt: TGTGCCAGCAGAACAGGCTCTAACTATGGCTACACCTTC

j_call: TRBJ1-5
d_call: TRBD1
clone_size: .
v_call: TRBV3-1/TRBV3-2
cdr3_aa: CASSHGGQGRQPQHF
cdr3_nt: TGTGCCAGCAGCCATGGAGGACAGGGGAGACAGCCCCAGCATTTT

j_call: TRBJ2-7
d_call: .
clone_size: once
v_call: TRBV24-1
cdr3_aa: CATSDQDVYEQYF
cdr3_nt: TGTGCCACCAGTGATCAGGACGTATACGAGCAGTACTTC

j_call: TRBJ1-1
d_call: .
clone_size: .
v_call: TRBV6-6
cdr3_aa: CASSYSTGETEAFF
cdr3_nt: TGTGCCAGCAGTTACTCGACGGGGGAGACTGAAGCTTTCTTT

j_call: TRBJ1-1
d_call: .
clone_size: .
v_call: TRBV30
cdr3_aa: CAASRNTEAFF
cdr3_nt: TGTGCTGCCTCAAGGAACACTGAAGCTTTCTTT

j_call: TRBJ2-3
d_call: .
clone_size: .
v_call: TRBV7-3
cdr3_aa: CASSLTGPDTQYF
cdr3_nt: TGTGCCAGCAGCTTGACAGGTCCAGATACGCAGTATTTT

j_call: TRBJ2-4
d_call: .
clone_size: .
v_call: TRBV29-1
cdr3_aa: CSADSHENIQYF
cdr3_nt: TGCAGCGCGGACAGTCATGAAAACATTCAGTACTTC

j_call: TRBJ2-3
d_call: TRBD2
clone_size: once
v_call: TRBV13
cdr3_aa: CASSFRGGRTDTQYF
cdr3_nt: TGTGCCAGCAGCTTTCGGGGCGGGAGAACAGATACGCAGTATTTT

j_call: TRBJ2-1
d_call: .
clone_size: .
v_call: TRBV5-1
cdr3_aa: CASRDQGPYNEQFF
cdr3_nt: TGCGCCAGCAGGGACCAAGGCCCCTACAATGAGCAGTTCTTC

j_call: TRBJ1-1
d_call: .
clone_size: .
v_call: TRBV19
cdr3_aa: CASSISWEAFF
cdr3_nt: TGTGCCAGTAGTATATCATGGGAAGCTTTCTTT

j_call: TRBJ2-7
d_call: TRBD2
clone_size: .
v_call: TRBV30
cdr3_aa: CAWGRGLSYEQYF
cdr3_nt: TGTGCCTGGGGGAGGGGATTATCCTACGAGCAGTACTTC

j_call: TRBJ1-2
d_call: .
clone_size: few
v_call: TRBV19
cdr3_aa: CASSTELSYGYTF
cdr3_nt: TGTGCCAGTAGTACCGAGTTATCCTATGGCTACACCTTC

j_call: TRBJ1-2
d_call: TRBD1
clone_size: .
v_call: TRBV19
cdr3_aa: CASSISRTQGRRTGVDGYTF
cdr3_nt: TGTGCCAGTAGTATTTCGAGAACCCAGGGTCGGAGGACAGGGGTGGATGGCTACACCTTC

j_call: TRBJ2-7
d_call: .
clone_size: .
v_call: TRBV9
cdr3_aa: CASSGLASGGEQYF
cdr3_nt: TGTGCCAGCAGCGGGCTAGCGTCAGGTGGGGAGCAGTACTTC

j_call: TRBJ2-7
d_call: TRBD1
clone_size: few
v_call: TRBV13
cdr3_aa: CASSAGQGYEQYF
cdr3_nt: TGTGCCAGCAGCGCGGGACAGGGTTACGAGCAGTACTTC

j_call: TRBJ1-4
d_call: .
clone_size: .
v_call: TRBV6-4
cdr3_aa: CASRPREKLFF
cdr3_nt: TGTGCCAGCAGGCCCCGAGAAAAACTGTTTTTT

j_call: TRBJ1-4
d_call: .
clone_size: .
v_call: TRBV30
cdr3_aa: CAWSGDYTGPANEKLFF
cdr3_nt: TGTGCCTGGAGTGGGGACTATACAGGGCCCGCTAATGAAAAACTGTTTTTT

j_call: TRBJ1-5
d_call: .
clone_size: .
v_call: TRBV28
cdr3_aa: CASSPTGSRGPQHF
cdr3_nt: TGTGCCAGCAGTCCAACAGGGTCCCGGGGGCCCCAGCATTTT

j_call: TRBJ2-7
d_call: .
clone_size: .
v_call: TRBV2
cdr3_aa: CASSGEYEQYF
cdr3_nt: TGTGCCAGCAGTGGAGAGTACGAGCAGTACTTC

j_call: TRBJ1-2
d_call: .
clone_size: once
v_call: TRBV6-2/TRBV6-3
cdr3_aa: CASSYSAGRYTF
cdr3_nt: TGTGCCAGCAGTTACTCGGCAGGGCGCTACACCTTC

j_call: TRBJ1-4
d_call: TRBD1
clone_size: .
v_call: TRBV5-4
cdr3_aa: CASRDREVTNEKLFF
cdr3_nt: TGTGCCAGCCGGGACAGGGAGGTGACTAATGAAAAACTGTTTTTT

j_call: TRBJ2-1
d_call: .
clone_size: .
v_call: TRBV20-1
cdr3_aa: CSASRTSRDEQFF
cdr3_nt: TGCAGTGCTAGTAGGACCAGCAGGGATGAGCAGTTCTTC

j_call: TRBJ2-1
d_call: TRBD1
clone_size: few
v_call: TRBV11-3
cdr3_aa: CASSLEGGQGYLRPAYNEQFF
cdr3_nt: TGTGCCAGCAGCTTAGAGGGGGGACAGGGGTATCTCCGCCCGGCCTACAATGAGCAGTTCTTC

j_call: TRBJ2-2
d_call: .
clone_size: .
v_call: TRBV5-4
cdr3_aa: CASCPNLGQSNTGELFF
cdr3_nt: TGTGCCAGCTGTCCCAATCTGGGGCAGTCGAACACCGGGGAGCTGTTTTTT

j_call: TRBJ1-1
d_call: .
clone_size: .
v_call: TRBV29-1
cdr3_aa: CSGSGGGNTEAFF
cdr3_nt: TGCAGCGGTTCCGGGGGTGGGAACACTGAAGCTTTCTTT

j_call: TRBJ1-5
d_call: .
clone_size: .
v_call: TRBV15
cdr3_aa: CATSRSRPNLNQPQHF
cdr3_nt: TGTGCCACCAGCAGATCGAGACCGAACCTCAATCAGCCCCAGCATTTT

j_call: TRBJ2-1
d_call: TRBD2
clone_size: .
v_call: TRBV9
cdr3_aa: CASSDEAGGGNEQFF
cdr3_nt: TGTGCCAGCAGTGATGAAGCGGGAGGAGGCAATGAGCAGTTCTTC

j_call: TRBJ1-1
d_call: .
clone_size: .
v_call: TRBV25-1
cdr3_aa: CASSGFMNTEAFF
cdr3_nt: TGTGCCAGCAGTGGGTTTATGAACACTGAAGCTTTCTTT

j_call: TRBJ2-7
d_call: .
clone_size: .
v_call: TRBV2
cdr3_aa: CASRDAYEQYF
cdr3_nt: TGTGCCAGCAGGGACGCCTACGAGCAGTACTTC

j_call: TRBJ1-5
d_call: .
clone_size: .
v_call: TRBV4-2
cdr3_aa: CASSPLWQGSNQPQHF
cdr3_nt: TGTGCCAGCAGCCCTCTATGGCAGGGTAGCAATCAGCCCCAGCATTTT

j_call: TRBJ1-4
d_call: .
clone_size: .
v_call: TRBV19
cdr3_aa: CASRLTPNPEEKLFF
cdr3_nt: TGTGCCAGTAGGCTTACACCCAACCCGGAGGAAAAACTGTTTTTT